These 8 T cell receptor beta chains share one sample of origin, sequenced in a study of post-analysis software for immune sequencing data. General study results and limits: Elevated frequency relative to controls characterized several TRBV segments in patients, TRBV5-6, TRBV5-1 and TRBV20-1 among them.

The antigens these receptors bind are not known. Unique-molecular-identifier-tagged TCR beta cDNA libraries were used. TCRdb ran MiXCR on the PCR reads and lists one entry per CDR3 protein. The sample holds hundreds of thousands of distinct CDR3 sequences, 55% to 70% seen once. The sample taken for sequencing was blood. The receptors were gathered from a girl aged 2 to 9 with multiple sclerosis.

The chain carries TRBV2 and TRBJ2-1; D tentatively fits TRBD1 or TRBD2 (5 bases each). Germline-derived CDR1 and CDR2 are SNHLY and FYNNEI. Trimming took 8 bases from V and 5 from J, leaving 19 bases between them. The CDR3 loop spans 15 amino acids. Written as DNA, the CDR3 is TGTGCCAGCTCGAGATTTCAGGGAGAGAACAATGAGCAGTTCTTC. Amino acid sequence: CASSRFQGENNEQFF.

The J gene is TRBJ2-5, the V gene TRBV7-3; 12 nucleotides agree with TRBD2. This CDR3 has 18 amino acids. Germline V CDR1 and CDR2: SGHTA, FQGTGA. The trim removed 1 base at V and 3 bases at J, leaving 9 bases unmatched. CDR3 DNA sequence: TGTGCCAGCAGCTTAAGTTCTAGCGGGAGGGGAGGTGAAGAGACCCAGTACTTC. Its translation is CASSLSSSGRGGEETQYF.

As concerns this clonotype: Relative to the germline gene, one junction end is altered; a read error may explain this. The CDR3, as DNA: TGTGCCAGCGGCTTAGGAGGGCAGCGTCAAGAGACCCAGTACTTC. Protein product: CASGLGGQRQETQYF. This chain connects TRBV11-1 to TRBJ2-5; tentative D call: TRBD2 (6 bases). The CDR3 runs to 15 residues. Per germline, CDR1 SGHAT and CDR2 FQDESV (reference sequence).

The chain couples TRBV12-3 or TRBV12-4 to TRBJ1-2; D not resolved. V lost 2 bases and J 8 bases, leaving 12 bases between the germline ends. This CDR3 has 13 residues. The CDR3 bases are TGTGCCAGCAGTTTAATCGAGGCGGGCGGCTACACCTTC. Translation gives CASSLIEAGGYTF.

The CDR3 region is CASTRDGTDTQYF. The CDR3 DNA is TGTGCCAGCACCCGGGACGGCACAGATACGCAGTATTTT. The rearrangement joins TRBV6-5 to TRBJ2-3; D may correspond to TRBD1 or TRBD2 (5 bases each). The CDR3 loop spans 13 amino acids. V lost 7 bases and J lost 1, with 9 bases in between. Germline-derived CDR1 and CDR2 are MNHEY and SVGAGI.

This clonotype was counted a few times. This rearrangement joins TRBV3-1 to TRBJ2-5; TRBD2 aligns across 10 bases. Unmatched junction bases numbered 6, after V lost 2 bases and J lost 0 bases. The CDR3 contains 17 residues. Germline V gene sequence: CDR1 LGHDT, CDR2 YNNKEL (reference sequence). CDR3 in DNA: TGTGCCAGCAGCCAAACGCTAGCGGGGGCTTACCAAGAGACCCAGTACTTC. Its translation is CASSQTLAGAYQETQYF.

The V call is TRBV7-2, the J call TRBJ1-1, with a possible D match to TRBD1 (5 bases). The CDR3 runs to 14 residues. V was clipped by 6 bases and J by 3 bases, with 14 bases between them. Germline assignment: CDR1 SGHTA and CDR2 FQGNSA. The CDR3 DNA follows: TGTGCCAGCAGTTCCCAGCCGGGGGACACTGAAGCTTTCTTT. Protein sequence: CASSSQPGDTEAFF. The variable domain in full, with the rest retrieved from reference TRBV7-2 and TRBJ1-1, is GAGVSQSPSNKVTEKGKDVELRCDPISGHTALYWYRQSLGQGLEFLIYFQGNSAPDKSGLPSDRFSAERTGGSVSTLTIQRTQQEDSAVYLCASSSQPGDTEAFFGQGTRLTVV.

The chain uses TRBV29-1 and TRBJ1-1, with no clear D. This CDR3 spans 11 amino acids. The germline V and J ends were trimmed by 7 bases and 2 bases, with 8 bases remaining between them. Germline CDR1 SQVTM, CDR2 ANQGSEA. The CDR3 DNA sequence: TGCAGCGGCCGGGTCAACACTGAAGCTTTCTTT. Translating gives CSGRVNTEAFF.